The clone carrying this T cell receptor (beta chain) was seen repeatedly, ten times or more. This record comes from a study of blood T cell repertoires in COVID-19. Study in general: Samples came from the United States, Italy and Spain, spanning acute and convalescent COVID-19. Sample material is recorded as cDNA or gDNA derived from T cells, B-cell-depleted T cells, or PBMCs.

Original handling: Nucleated cell counts were estimated from reference gene primer amplification. The method was immunoSEQ multiplex PCR; TCRdb's version includes in-frame clones alone and lacks a portion of them. The D gene and trimming were derived from the DNA, and the V and J assignments and clone size from that table. The table records approximately 270,000 clones, 80% to 90% of them present only once. Germline CDR1 reads MNHEY; CDR2 reads SVGEGT. CDR3 length: 16 amino acids. After removal of 5 bases from V and 1 base from J, the junction contained 7 bases not matched to a gene. This sequence joins TRBV6-2 or TRBV6-3 and TRBJ2-3; 9 nucleotides line up with TRBD1. The sequencing sample was made of peripheral blood. This sequence originates from a man older than 75 with acute or convalescent COVID-19. This chain's CDR3 is CASSILQGAGTDTQYF. In nucleotides, the CDR3 is TGTGCCAGCAGTATTCTACAGGGGGCCGGCACAGATACGCAGTATTTT.